Presented here are 9 T cell receptor beta chains from one specimen sequenced in a study of beta chain features in type 1 diabetes. As every portion of the isolated RNA was reverse transcribed, the sequencing read expressed TCRB transcripts. Sequencing used immunoSEQ multiplex PCR; TCRdb keeps in-frame clones, though not all of them. In the table there are 200,000 to 250,000 clones, under 13% of which are singletons. Sequenced sample: central memory CD4+ T cells from blood. Receptors were obtained from a man younger than 35 in good health.

This clone came up many times. CDR3 DNA: TGCAGCGTTGAATCCGGGAACACTGAAGCTTTCTTT. Translation gives CSVESGNTEAFF. The J gene is TRBJ1-1, the V gene TRBV29-1; D gene ambiguous. Germline-derived CDR1 and CDR2 are SQVTM and ANQGSEA. V dropped 2 bases and J dropped 1 base, with 5 bases sitting between them. The CDR3 loop spans 12 amino acids.

This clone turned up a few times. The CDR3 DNA sequence: TGTGCCAGCAGTTACTCTCAGGGTATCGGGGAGCTGTTTTTT. Translation: CASSYSQGIGELFF. The chain couples TRBV6-6 to TRBJ2-2, with D possibly matching TRBD1 (5 bases). CDR3 length: 14 residues. The ends were cut back, 0 bases at V and 7 bases at J, with 9 bases in the middle. Looked up from germline, CDR1 is MNHNY and CDR2 is SVGAGI (reference sequence).

Only a few counts were recorded for this clone. The V call is TRBV27, the J call TRBJ2-7; D unclear. Trimming cost V 3 bases and J 0 bases, with 9 bases left between them. The CDR3 contains 14 residues. In germline, CDR1 is MNHEY, CDR2 SMNVEV (reference sequence). DNA of the CDR3: TGTGCCAGCAGTTTCTTTCCGTCCTCCTACGAGCAGTACTTC. Translation: CASSFFPSSYEQYF.

This clone has just a few counts. The CDR3 protein is CSVRSGPEAFF. CDR3 DNA: TGCAGCGTTCGCTCCGGACCTGAAGCTTTCTTT. The rearrangement links TRBV29-1 to TRBJ1-1; D gene ambiguous. This CDR3 contains 11 residues. Trimming took off 5 bases at V and 6 bases at J, with 10 bases between the two ends. The germline gives CDR1 SQVTM, CDR2 ANQGSEA.

The chain recombines TRBV5-5 with TRBJ2-1, with 7 bases identical to TRBD1. V lost 4 bases, J lost 7 bases, and 5 bases stayed unmatched. This CDR3 has 13 amino acids. CDR1 is SGHKS, CDR2 YYEKEE, per germline (reference sequence). CDR3 sequence reads: CASSRQGWNEQFF. The DNA for the CDR3 is TGTGCCAGCAGCAGACAGGGTTGGAATGAGCAGTTCTTC.

The chain has TRBV20-1 and TRBJ2-1, with D unresolved. The CDR3 covers 11 residues. Germline CDR1 is DFQATT and CDR2 is SNEGSKA (reference sequence). V was trimmed by 7 bases and J by 5 bases, leaving 9 bases between them. CDR3 nucleotides: TGCAGTGGAGAGGAACACAATGAGCAGTTCTTC. The encoded protein is CSGEEHNEQFF.

This clone was seen only a few times. The sample carries other DNA sequences with the same CDR3. This chain links TRBV2 with TRBJ2-3; D gene unclear. Trimming shortened V by 5 bases and J by 4 bases, and 7 bases separated the two germline ends. The CDR3 is made up of 12 amino acids. Germline CDR1 and CDR2: SNHLY and FYNNEI. The CDR3 is CASSYSADTQYF. CDR3 coding DNA: TGTGCCAGCAGTTACTCCGCAGATACGCAGTATTTT.

This clone was counted only a few times. Written as DNA, the CDR3 is TGTGCCAGCAGCCCCGGTTACGAGCAGTACTTC. Protein: CASSPGYEQYF. J is TRBJ2-7 and V is TRBV14; D not resolved. Trimming removed 4 bases from V and 4 bases from J, with 5 bases in between. Germline V gene data show CDR1 as SGHDN and CDR2 as FVKESK. The CDR3 loop spans 11 amino acids.

The chain couples TRBV29-1 to TRBJ2-7, with D possibly being TRBD1 (6 bases). V lost 7 bases and J lost 2, with 12 bases in between. Germline V lookup: CDR1 SQVTM, CDR2 ANQGSEA. The CDR3 totals 12 residues. CDR3 sequence: CSALGAAYEQYF. The CDR3 DNA follows: TGCAGCGCTCTGGGGGCGGCCTACGAGCAGTACTTC.